This is a list of T cell receptor beta chains from one sample in a study of blood T cell repertoires in COVID-19. Clones were sequenced by immunoSEQ multiplex PCR, and TCRdb holds only the in-frame ones, with some missing. The table lists 390,000 or so clones, about 90% of them singletons. The specimen sequenced was peripheral blood. Receptors originate from a man aged 18 to 29 with active or convalescent COVID-19. CDR3s include the opening cysteine and the closing phenylalanine or tryptophan. The order of the fields is clone size, D gene, J gene, V gene, CDR3 protein, CDR3 DNA. The D gene is left open where the match is weak. The listing skips clone size in some rows; elsewhere it reads once, few, many or a size class.

NA | NA | TRBJ1-2 | TRBV28 | CASSLQLSSYGYTF | TGTGCCAGCAGTTTACAATTGTCGAGCTATGGCTACACCTTC
NA | TRBD1 | TRBJ2-7 | TRBV4-3 | CASSQSRGQGNYEQYF | TGCGCCAGCAGCCAATCCCGCGGACAGGGGAACTACGAGCAGTACTTC
NA | NA | TRBJ1-1 | TRBV10-3 | CAIGQGWGNTEAFF | TGTGCCATCGGGCAGGGGTGGGGGAACACTGAAGCTTTCTTT
NA | TRBD1 | TRBJ1-4 | TRBV7-2 | CASSLDRGLNEKLFF | TGTGCCAGCAGCTTGGACAGGGGTTTAAATGAAAAACTGTTTTTT
few | NA | TRBJ1-1 | TRBV7-9 | CASKESTGNTEAFF | TGTGCCAGCAAAGAATCAACAGGGAACACTGAAGCTTTCTTT
NA | NA | TRBJ2-7 | TRBV6-2/TRBV6-3 | CASSLRNSGEQYF | TGTGCCAGCAGTTTACGTAACTCGGGGGAGCAGTACTTC
NA | NA | TRBJ2-1 | TRBV21-1 | CASSKEGRGRRNEQFF | TGTGCCAGCAGCAAAGAAGGCAGGGGGCGCCGGAATGAGCAGTTCTTC
NA | NA | TRBJ2-2 | TRBV7-3 | CASSPVPGNTGELFF | TGTGCCAGCAGCCCGGTCCCAGGGAACACCGGGGAGCTGTTTTTT
NA | TRBD1 | TRBJ2-2 | TRBV2 | CASSDSGQGIGELFF | TGTGCCAGCAGCGATTCGGGACAGGGCATCGGGGAGCTGTTTTTT
NA | NA | TRBJ2-7 | TRBV6-5 | CASRDQGWGDEQYF | TGTGCCAGCAGGGACCAGGGTTGGGGCGACGAGCAGTACTTC
NA | TRBD1 | TRBJ2-2 | TRBV5-4 | CASSSQGRNGELFF | TGTGCCAGCAGCTCACAGGGGAGAAACGGGGAGCTGTTTTTT